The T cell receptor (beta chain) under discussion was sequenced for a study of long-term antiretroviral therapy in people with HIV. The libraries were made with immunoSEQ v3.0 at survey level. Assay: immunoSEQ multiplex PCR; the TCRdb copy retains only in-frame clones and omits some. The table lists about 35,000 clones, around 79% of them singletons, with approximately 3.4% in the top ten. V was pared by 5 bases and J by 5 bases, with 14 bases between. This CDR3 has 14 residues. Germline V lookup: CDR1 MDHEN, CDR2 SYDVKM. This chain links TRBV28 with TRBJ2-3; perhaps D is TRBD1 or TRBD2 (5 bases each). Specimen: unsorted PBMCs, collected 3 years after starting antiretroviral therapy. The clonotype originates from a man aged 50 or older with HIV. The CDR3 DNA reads TGTGCCAGCAGTCGGGGCCTGCAGGGAGATACGCAGTATTTT. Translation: CASSRGLQGDTQYF.